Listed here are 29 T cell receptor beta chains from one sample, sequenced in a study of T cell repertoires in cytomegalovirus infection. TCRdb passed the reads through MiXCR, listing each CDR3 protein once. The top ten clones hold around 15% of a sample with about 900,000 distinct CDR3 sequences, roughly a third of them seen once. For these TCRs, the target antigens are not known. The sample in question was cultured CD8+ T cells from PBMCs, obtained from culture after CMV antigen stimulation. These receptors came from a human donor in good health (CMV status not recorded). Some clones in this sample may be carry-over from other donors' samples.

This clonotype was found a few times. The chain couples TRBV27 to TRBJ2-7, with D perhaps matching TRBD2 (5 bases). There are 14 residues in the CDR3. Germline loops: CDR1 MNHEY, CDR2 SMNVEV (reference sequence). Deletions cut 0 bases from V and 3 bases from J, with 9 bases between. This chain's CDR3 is CASSLSRGNYEQYV. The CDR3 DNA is TGTGCCAGCAGTTTATCGAGAGGGAACTACGAGCAGTACGTC.

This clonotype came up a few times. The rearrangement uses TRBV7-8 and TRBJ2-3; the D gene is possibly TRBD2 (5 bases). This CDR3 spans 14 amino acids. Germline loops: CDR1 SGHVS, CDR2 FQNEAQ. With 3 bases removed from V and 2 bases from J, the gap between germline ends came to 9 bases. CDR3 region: CASSFDSDTDTQYF. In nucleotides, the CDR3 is TGTGCCAGCAGCTTCGATAGCGACACAGATACGCAGTATTTT.

CDR3 sequence reads: CASTPGLYTF. In DNA, the CDR3 is TGTGCCAGCACCCCTGGGCTCTACACCTTC. The chain couples TRBV3-1 to TRBJ1-2; no reliable D call. The CDR3 loop spans 10 amino acids. The ends were cut back, 7 bases at V and 10 bases at J, with 10 bases in the middle. CDR1 and CDR2 (germline): LGHDT, YNNKEL (reference sequence).

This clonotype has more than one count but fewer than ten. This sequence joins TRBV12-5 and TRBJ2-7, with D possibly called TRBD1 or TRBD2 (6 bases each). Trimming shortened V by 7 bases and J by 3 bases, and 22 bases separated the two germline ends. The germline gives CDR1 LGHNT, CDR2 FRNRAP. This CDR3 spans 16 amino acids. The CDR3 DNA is TGTGCTAGTGCCCCTGTTTACACGGGGGCCTACTACGAGCAGTACTTC. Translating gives CASAPVYTGAYYEQYF.

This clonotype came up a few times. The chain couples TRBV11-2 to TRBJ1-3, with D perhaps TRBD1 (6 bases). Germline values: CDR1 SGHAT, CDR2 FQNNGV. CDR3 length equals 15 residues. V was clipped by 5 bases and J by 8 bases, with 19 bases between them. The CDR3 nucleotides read TGTGCCAGCAGCCCGACAGGAGGGATCGGGGACACCATATATTTT. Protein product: CASSPTGGIGDTIYF.

CDR3 coding DNA: TGTGCCAGCAGTCCTGCGGGACAGTTTGTCAAGCAGTACGTC. This codes for CASSPAGQFVKQYV. The chain uses TRBV6-1 and TRBJ2-7; D possibly corresponds to TRBD1 (7 bases). CDR1 MNHNS and CDR2 SASEGT come from the germline V gene. The CDR3 is 14 residues long. Trimming cost V 5 bases and J 8 bases, with 19 bases left between them.

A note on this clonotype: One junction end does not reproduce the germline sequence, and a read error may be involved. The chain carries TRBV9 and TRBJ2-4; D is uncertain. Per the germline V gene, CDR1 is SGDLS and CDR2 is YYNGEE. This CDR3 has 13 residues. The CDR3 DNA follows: TGTGCCAGCAGCGAACACAGTGAATCCCTGCCAAACTTC. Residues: CASSEHSESLPNF.

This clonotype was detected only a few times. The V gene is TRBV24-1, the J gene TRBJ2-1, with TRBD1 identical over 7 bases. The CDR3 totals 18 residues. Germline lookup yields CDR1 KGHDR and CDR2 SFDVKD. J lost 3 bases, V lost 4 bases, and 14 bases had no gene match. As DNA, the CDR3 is TGTGCCACCAGTGAAACCGTACCGACAGGGACCAACTACAATGAGCAGTTCTTC. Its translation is CATSETVPTGTNYNEQFF.

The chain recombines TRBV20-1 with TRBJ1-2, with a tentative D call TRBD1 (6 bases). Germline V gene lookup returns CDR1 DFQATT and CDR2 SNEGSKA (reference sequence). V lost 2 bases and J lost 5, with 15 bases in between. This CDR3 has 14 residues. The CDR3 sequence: CSARTGISPYGYTF. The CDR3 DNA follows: TGCAGTGCTAGAACAGGGATATCTCCTTATGGCTACACCTTC.

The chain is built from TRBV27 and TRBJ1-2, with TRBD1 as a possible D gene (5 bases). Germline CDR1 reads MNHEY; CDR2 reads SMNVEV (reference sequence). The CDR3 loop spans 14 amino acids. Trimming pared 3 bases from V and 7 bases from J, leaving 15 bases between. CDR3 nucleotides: TGTGCCAGCAGTTTTGTTCAGGGCGTAGGTGGCTACACCTTC. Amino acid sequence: CASSFVQGVGGYTF.

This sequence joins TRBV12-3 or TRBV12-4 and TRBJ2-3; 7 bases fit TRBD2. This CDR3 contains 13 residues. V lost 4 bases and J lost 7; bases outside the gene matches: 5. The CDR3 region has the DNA TGTGCCAGCAGTTGGGGGGGGGGGAATACGCAGTATTTT. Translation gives CASSWGGGNTQYF.

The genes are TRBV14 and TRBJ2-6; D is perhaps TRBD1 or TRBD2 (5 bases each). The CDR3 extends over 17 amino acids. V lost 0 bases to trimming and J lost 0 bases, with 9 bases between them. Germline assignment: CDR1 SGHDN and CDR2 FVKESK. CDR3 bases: TGTGCCAGCAGCCAAGATGAGGGGTACTCTGGGGCCAACGTCCTGACTTTC. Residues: CASSQDEGYSGANVLTF.

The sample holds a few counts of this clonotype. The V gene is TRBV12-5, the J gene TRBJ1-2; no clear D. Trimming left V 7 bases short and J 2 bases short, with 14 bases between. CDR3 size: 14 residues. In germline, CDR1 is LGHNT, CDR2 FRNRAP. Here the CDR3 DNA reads TGTGCTAGTGAGCTGGACGTCCAGAACTATGGCTACACCTTC. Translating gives CASELDVQNYGYTF.

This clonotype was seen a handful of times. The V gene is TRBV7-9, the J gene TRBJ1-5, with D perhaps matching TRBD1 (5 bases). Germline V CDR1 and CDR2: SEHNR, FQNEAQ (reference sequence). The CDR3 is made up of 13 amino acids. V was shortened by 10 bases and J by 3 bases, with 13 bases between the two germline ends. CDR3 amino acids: CAIAGRPNQPQHF. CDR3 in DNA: TGTGCCATTGCGGGGCGGCCCAATCAGCCCCAGCATTTT.

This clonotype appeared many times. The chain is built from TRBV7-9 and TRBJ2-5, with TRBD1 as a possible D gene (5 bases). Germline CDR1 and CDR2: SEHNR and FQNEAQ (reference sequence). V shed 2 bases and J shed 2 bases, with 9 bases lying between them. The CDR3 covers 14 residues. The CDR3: CASSLPTEQETQYF. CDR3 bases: TGTGCCAGCAGCTTACCGACAGAACAAGAGACCCAGTACTTC. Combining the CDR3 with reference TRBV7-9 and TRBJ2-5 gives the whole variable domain DTGVSQNPRHKITKRGQNVTFRCDPISEHNRLYWYRQTLGQGPEFLTYFQNEAQLEKSRLLSDRFSAERPKGSFSTLEIQRTEQGDSAMYLCASSLPTEQETQYFGPGTRLLVL.

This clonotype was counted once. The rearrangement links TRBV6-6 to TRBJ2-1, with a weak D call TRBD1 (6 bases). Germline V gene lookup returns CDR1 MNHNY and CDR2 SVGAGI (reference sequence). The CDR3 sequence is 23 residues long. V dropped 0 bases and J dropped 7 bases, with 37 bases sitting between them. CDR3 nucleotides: TGTGCCAGCAGTTACTCGGAATTACCGGGACACCTCCAGGAAGGAAGGGCCCTGAATGAGCAGTTCTTC. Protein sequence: CASSYSELPGHLQEGRALNEQFF.

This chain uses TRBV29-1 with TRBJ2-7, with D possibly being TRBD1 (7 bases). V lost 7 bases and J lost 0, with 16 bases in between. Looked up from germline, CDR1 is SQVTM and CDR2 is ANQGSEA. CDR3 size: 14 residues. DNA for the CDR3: TGCAGCGCTTCAGGGGGGTCGGCCTCCTACGAGCAGTACTTC. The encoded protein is CSASGGSASYEQYF.

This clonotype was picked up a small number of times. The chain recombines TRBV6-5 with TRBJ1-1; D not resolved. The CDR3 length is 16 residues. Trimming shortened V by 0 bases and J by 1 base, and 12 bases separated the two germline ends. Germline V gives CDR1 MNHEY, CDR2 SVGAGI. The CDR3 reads CASSYSILKGNTEAFF. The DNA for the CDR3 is TGTGCCAGCAGTTACTCGATTCTGAAGGGGAACACTGAAGCTTTCTTT.

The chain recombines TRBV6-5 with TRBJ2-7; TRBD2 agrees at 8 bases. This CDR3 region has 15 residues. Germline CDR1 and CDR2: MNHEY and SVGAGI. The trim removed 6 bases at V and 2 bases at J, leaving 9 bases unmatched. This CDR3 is CASSFGAGGPYEQYV. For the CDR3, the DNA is TGTGCCAGCAGCTTCGGGGCGGGGGGCCCCTACGAGCAGTACGTC.

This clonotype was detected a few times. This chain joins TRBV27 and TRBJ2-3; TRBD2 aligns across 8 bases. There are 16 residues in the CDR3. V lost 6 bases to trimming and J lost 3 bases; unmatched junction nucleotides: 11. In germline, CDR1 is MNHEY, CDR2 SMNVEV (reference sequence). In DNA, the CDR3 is TGTGCCAGCAGCCATCTACCGGCGGGGGGAACAGATACGCAGTATTTT. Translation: CASSHLPAGGTDTQYF.

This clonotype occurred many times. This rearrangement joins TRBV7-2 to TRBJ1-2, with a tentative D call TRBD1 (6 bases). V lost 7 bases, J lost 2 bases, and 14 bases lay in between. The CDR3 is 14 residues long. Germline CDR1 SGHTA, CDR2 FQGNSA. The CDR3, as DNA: TGTGCCAGCAAGTACCGGGACACCAACTATGGCTACACCTTC. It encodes CASKYRDTNYGYTF.

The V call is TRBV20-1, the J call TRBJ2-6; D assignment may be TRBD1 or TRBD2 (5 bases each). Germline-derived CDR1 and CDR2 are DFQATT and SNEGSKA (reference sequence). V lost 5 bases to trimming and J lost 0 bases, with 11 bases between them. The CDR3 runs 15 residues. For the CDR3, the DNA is TGCAGTGCTGGGGACGGCACCTCTGGGGCCAACGTCCTGACTTTC. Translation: CSAGDGTSGANVLTF.

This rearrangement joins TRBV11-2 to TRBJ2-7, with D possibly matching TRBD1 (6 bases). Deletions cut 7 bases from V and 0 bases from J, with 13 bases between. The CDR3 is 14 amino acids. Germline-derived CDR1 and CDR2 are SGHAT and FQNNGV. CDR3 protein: CASTTGQISYEQYV. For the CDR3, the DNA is TGTGCCAGCACCACCGGACAGATCTCCTACGAGCAGTACGTC.

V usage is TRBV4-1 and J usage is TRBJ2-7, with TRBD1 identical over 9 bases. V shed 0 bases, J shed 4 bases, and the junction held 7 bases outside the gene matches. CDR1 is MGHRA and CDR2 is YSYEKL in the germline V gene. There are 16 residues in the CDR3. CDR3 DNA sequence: TGCGCCAGCAGCCAAGAACCGACAGGGGGGGGATACGAGCAGTACTTC. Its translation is CASSQEPTGGGYEQYF.

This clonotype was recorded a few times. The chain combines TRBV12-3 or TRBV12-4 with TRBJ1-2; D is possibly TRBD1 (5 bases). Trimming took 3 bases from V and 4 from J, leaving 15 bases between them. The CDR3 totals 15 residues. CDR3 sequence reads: CASSFLGDRSYGYTF. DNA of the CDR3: TGTGCCAGCAGTTTTCTCGGGGACCGGAGCTATGGCTACACCTTC.

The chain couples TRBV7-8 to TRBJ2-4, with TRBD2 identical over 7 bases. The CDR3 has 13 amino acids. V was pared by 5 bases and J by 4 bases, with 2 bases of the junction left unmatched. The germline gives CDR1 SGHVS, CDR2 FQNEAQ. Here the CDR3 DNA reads TGTGCCAGCAGCGGGGGAGGGAAAAACATTCAGTACTTC. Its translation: CASSGGGKNIQYF.

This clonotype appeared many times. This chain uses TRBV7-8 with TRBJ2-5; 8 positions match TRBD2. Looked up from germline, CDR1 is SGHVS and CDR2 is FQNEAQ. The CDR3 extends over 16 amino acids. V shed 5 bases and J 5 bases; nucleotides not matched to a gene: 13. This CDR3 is CASSPLAGGPLETQYF. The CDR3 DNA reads TGTGCCAGCAGCCCCCTGGCGGGGGGTCCTTTGGAGACCCAGTACTTC.

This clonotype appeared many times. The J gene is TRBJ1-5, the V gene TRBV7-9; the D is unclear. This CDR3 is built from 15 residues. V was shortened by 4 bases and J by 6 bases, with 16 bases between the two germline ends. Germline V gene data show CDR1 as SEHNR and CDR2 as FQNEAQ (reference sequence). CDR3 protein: CASSWEGAFPQPQHF. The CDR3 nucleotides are TGTGCCAGCAGCTGGGAGGGCGCGTTTCCTCAGCCCCAGCATTTT.

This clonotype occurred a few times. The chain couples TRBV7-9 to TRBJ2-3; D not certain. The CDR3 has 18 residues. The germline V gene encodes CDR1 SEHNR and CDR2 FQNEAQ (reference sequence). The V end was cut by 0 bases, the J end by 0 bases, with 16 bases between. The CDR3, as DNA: TGTGCCAGCAGCTTAGCGAGGAACGGTCTTCCTAGCACAGATACGCAGTATTTT. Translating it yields CASSLARNGLPSTDTQYF. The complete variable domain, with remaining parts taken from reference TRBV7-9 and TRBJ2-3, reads DTGVSQNPRHKITKRGQNVTFRCDPISEHNRLYWYRQTLGQGPEFLTYFQNEAQLEKSRLLSDRFSAERPKGSFSTLEIQRTEQGDSAMYLCASSLARNGLPSTDTQYFGPGTRLTVL.